Following are 30 T cell receptor beta chains from one sample sequenced in a study of PD-L1 blockade in urothelial cancer. Time point noted: peripheral blood 6 weeks after treatment start. Assay used: immunoSEQ multiplex PCR; TCRdb lists only in-frame clones, some missing. The table lists around 50,000 clones, about 85% of them singletons. Material: PBMCs, obtained around atezolizumab (anti-PD-L1) treatment. All receptors come from a man aged 50 or older with urothelial cancer.

This clone appeared a single time. This chain links TRBV5-6 with TRBJ1-6, with TRBD1 matching over 7 bases. CDR1 is SGHDT, CDR2 YYEEEE, per germline. Trimming removed 2 bases from V and 7 bases from J; junction bases left unmatched: 9. This CDR3 has 16 residues. CDR3 residues: CASSLDWAGGNSPLHF. As DNA, the CDR3 is TGTGCCAGCAGCTTAGATTGGGCAGGGGGGAATTCACCCCTCCACTTT.

This clone showed up just once. J is TRBJ1-2 and V is TRBV5-5; 12 bases align to TRBD1. The ends lost 4 bases at V and 12 bases at J; junction bases unmatched: 19. This CDR3 spans 17 amino acids. In germline, CDR1 is SGHKS, CDR2 YYEKEE (reference sequence). For the CDR3, the DNA is TGTGCCAGCAGCCTCCTACCGGGACAGGGGGCTTCCTATGGTGACACCTTC. This gives the protein CASSLLPGQGASYGDTF. The full variable domain, rest sourced from reference TRBV5-5 and TRBJ1-2, is DAGVTQSPTHLIKTRGQQVTLRCSPISGHKSVSWYQQVLGQGPQFIFQYYEKEERGRGNFPDRFSARQFPNYSSELNVNALLLGDSALYLCASSLLPGQGASYGDTFGSGTRLTVV.

The J gene is TRBJ1-1, the V gene TRBV27, with 11 bases that match TRBD1. V shed 3 bases and J 4 bases; nucleotides not matched to a gene: 4. The germline V gene encodes CDR1 MNHEY and CDR2 SMNVEV (reference sequence). The length of the CDR3 is 15 residues. The CDR3 region is CASSLTGTGGTEAFF. CDR3 sequence (DNA): TGTGCCAGCAGTTTGACCGGGACAGGGGGCACTGAAGCTTTCTTT.

The gene calls are TRBV4-3 and TRBJ2-7; TRBD2 might be the D (6 bases). The CDR3 sequence is 16 residues long. Trimming pared 1 base from V and 2 bases from J, leaving 15 bases between. Germline values: CDR1 LGHNA, CDR2 YSLEER. DNA of the CDR3: TGCGCCAGCAGCCAAGGCTTCGGGACTCCAACCTACGAGCAGTACTTC. Translation gives CASSQGFGTPTYEQYF.

The chain is built from TRBV18 and TRBJ1-1, with 11 bases aligning to TRBD1. V gave up 0 bases and J gave up 0 bases; unmatched junction bases: 6. The CDR3 has 18 residues. CDR1 KGHSH and CDR2 LQKENI come from the germline V gene. The CDR3 region has the DNA TGTGCCAGCTCACCACCGGGGACAGGGGGGATCATGAACACTGAAGCTTTCTTT. It codes for CASSPPGTGGIMNTEAFF.

This chain joins TRBV6-4 and TRBJ2-2; 7 positions agree with TRBD2. This CDR3 comprises 15 residues. The trim removed 5 bases at V and 6 bases at J, leaving 9 bases unmatched. Per the germline V gene, CDR1 is MRHNA and CDR2 is SNTAGT. The CDR3 reads CASSPIAGAPGELFF. In DNA form, the CDR3 reads TGTGCCAGCAGTCCTATTGCGGGAGCGCCCGGGGAGCTGTTTTTT.

V is TRBV4-1 and J is TRBJ2-1, with 9 bases that match TRBD2. Germline V CDR1 and CDR2: MGHRA, YSYEKL. CDR3 size: 16 residues. Trimming cost V 0 bases and J 2 bases; bases outside gene matches: 2. This chain's CDR3 is CASSQDASGTYNEQFF. As DNA, the CDR3 is TGCGCCAGCAGCCAAGATGCTAGCGGGACCTACAATGAGCAGTTCTTC.

V gene TRBV4-1 combines with J gene TRBJ1-5; weak D call: TRBD1 (5 bases). The ends were cut back, 3 bases at V and 0 bases at J, with 6 bases in the middle. This CDR3 comprises 14 residues. The germline CDR1 and CDR2 sequences are MGHRA and YSYEKL. The CDR3 spells CASSQDISNQPQHF. The CDR3 DNA reads as TGCGCCAGCAGCCAGGACATTAGCAATCAGCCCCAGCATTTT.

A few counts support this clone. The chain joins TRBV7-6 to TRBJ2-3, with D unresolved. CDR1 and CDR2 from the germline V gene are SGHVS and FNYEAQ. The CDR3 has 16 amino acids. Trimming took 2 bases from V and 4 from J, leaving 16 bases between them. The CDR3 nucleotides are TGTGCCAGCAGCTTAATGGGCAGCCTCCGAGCAGATACGCAGTATTTT. It encodes CASSLMGSLRADTQYF.

This rearrangement joins TRBV2 to TRBJ2-5; TRBD1 agrees at 8 bases. Germline V lookup: CDR1 SNHLY, CDR2 FYNNEI. CDR3 length equals 15 residues. With V trimmed by 6 bases and J by 5 bases, 11 bases remained unmatched. The DNA of the CDR3 is TGTGCCAGCAGCAGGGACAGGAACCTATTGGAGACCCAGTACTTC. This gives the protein CASSRDRNLLETQYF.

This chain links TRBV7-8 with TRBJ2-5; D possibly corresponds to TRBD2 (6 bases). V gave up 0 bases and J gave up 1 base, with 12 bases separating them. The CDR3 consists of 16 residues. Germline CDR1 is SGHVS and CDR2 is FQNEAQ. The chain's CDR3 is CASSLASGGPQETQYF. CDR3 in DNA: TGTGCCAGCAGCTTAGCTAGCGGTGGCCCCCAAGAGACCCAGTACTTC.

The chain recombines TRBV30 with TRBJ2-7, with 13 bases matching TRBD2. Per the germline V gene, CDR1 is GTSNPN and CDR2 is SVGIG (reference sequence). This CDR3 is 17 amino acids long. Germline trimming cut 3 bases from V and 1 base from J; bases unmatched to any gene: 9. CDR3 loop: CAWSPRTSGRLSYEQYF. Here the CDR3 DNA reads TGTGCCTGGAGCCCCAGGACTAGCGGGAGACTGTCCTACGAGCAGTACTTC. Using reference TRBV30 and TRBJ2-7 for the parts outside the CDR3, the full variable domain is SQTIHQWPATLVQPVGSPLSLECTVEGTSNPNLYWYRQAAGRGLQLLFYSVGIGQISSEVPQNLSASRPQDRQFILSSKKLLLSDSGFYLCAWSPRTSGRLSYEQYFGPGTRLTVT.

The chain combines TRBV10-3 with TRBJ2-5; maybe TRBD1 (6 bases). The V and J ends lost 6 bases and 1 base respectively, with 12 bases between them. The CDR3 consists of 14 residues. Germline V gene sequence: CDR1 ENHRY, CDR2 SYGVKD. The CDR3 DNA is TGTGCCATCAGATCCCGGGACATCCAAGAGACCCAGTACTTC. This sequence encodes CAIRSRDIQETQYF.

This chain joins TRBV29-1 and TRBJ2-1, with 8 nucleotides matching TRBD2. Unmatched junction bases numbered 7, after V lost 8 bases and J lost 7 bases. The length of the CDR3 is 12 residues. Germline loops: CDR1 SQVTM, CDR2 ANQGSEA. The CDR3 sequence: CSTGGGRNEQFF. Written as DNA, the CDR3 is TGCAGCACCGGGGGGGGAAGAAATGAGCAGTTCTTC.

The rearrangement links TRBV5-8 to TRBJ2-5, with unresolved D. The CDR3 runs 14 residues. V was clipped by 1 base and J by 1 base, with 8 bases between them. The germline V gene has CDR1 SGHTS and CDR2 YDEGEE. Here the CDR3 DNA reads TGTGCCAGCAGCTTGCTCACCAGCCAAGAGACCCAGTACTTC. This sequence encodes CASSLLTSQETQYF. Supplemented by reference TRBV5-8 and TRBJ2-5, the full variable domain reads EAGVTQSPTHLIKTRGQQATLRCSPISGHTSVYWYQQALGLGLQFLLWYDEGEERNRGNFPPRFSGRQFPNYSSELNVNALELEDSALYLCASSLLTSQETQYFGPGTRLLVL.

The chain uses TRBV6-4 and TRBJ1-2; the D is unclear. The V end was cut by 2 bases, the J end by 5 bases, with 6 bases between. The length of the CDR3 is 12 residues. Germline loops: CDR1 MRHNA, CDR2 SNTAGT. The CDR3 region is CASSDPTYGYTF. The CDR3 bases are TGTGCCAGCAGTGACCCTACTTATGGCTACACCTTC.

V gene TRBV11-2 combines with J gene TRBJ2-1, with 7 bases that match TRBD2. V dropped 3 bases and J dropped 5; count of bases not matched to a gene: 4. The CDR3 extends over 14 amino acids. CDR1 is SGHAT, CDR2 FQNNGV, per germline. The CDR3 DNA is TGTGCCAGCAGCTTCGTAAGCGGGAACAATGAGCAGTTCTTC. Protein: CASSFVSGNNEQFF.

V usage is TRBV23-1 and J usage is TRBJ2-1; TRBD2 is a possible D gene (5 bases). TRBV23-1 is noted as an ORF with a role that remains uncertain. This CDR3 has 13 amino acids. V was trimmed by 1 base and J by 4 bases, leaving 5 bases between them. Here the CDR3 DNA reads TGCGCCAGCAGTCAATGGAGGTACAATGAGCAGTTCTTC. The encoded protein is CASSQWRYNEQFF.

V and J are TRBV27 and TRBJ2-1; 10 nucleotides line up with TRBD2. Germline V gene lookup returns CDR1 MNHEY and CDR2 SMNVEV (reference sequence). Losses at the gene ends were 5 bases for V and 6 bases for J; bases not matched to a gene: 16. CDR3 size: 18 residues. The CDR3 bases are TGTGCCAGCAGTCCCCCCCGAGGTAGCGGGAGGATTAGCAATGAGCAGTTCTTC. Its translation is CASSPPRGSGRISNEQFF.

The J gene is TRBJ2-3, the V gene TRBV9, with D uncertain. The CDR3 has 15 residues. Germline CDR1 is SGDLS and CDR2 is YYNGEE. V was clipped by 3 bases and J by 0 bases, with 11 bases between them. The CDR3 sequence: CASSASSRSTDTQYF. For the CDR3, the DNA is TGTGCCAGCAGCGCCTCCTCTCGTAGCACAGATACGCAGTATTTT.

The rearrangement joins TRBV2 to TRBJ1-2; perhaps TRBD1 as D (5 bases). Germline V lookup: CDR1 SNHLY, CDR2 FYNNEI. Deletions cut 3 bases from V and 0 bases from J, with 14 bases between. The CDR3 length is 16 residues. For the CDR3, the DNA is TGTGCCAGCAGTGATAGTAGGACACCGACTAACTATGGCTACACCTTC. Residues: CASSDSRTPTNYGYTF.

The chain combines TRBV28 with TRBJ2-5; D is uncertain. The CDR3 has 16 residues. Trimming pared 7 bases from V and 4 bases from J, leaving 22 bases between. Germline assignment: CDR1 MDHEN and CDR2 SYDVKM. CDR3 loop: CASTSLGPRRAETQYF. As DNA, the CDR3 is TGTGCCAGCACCTCTTTGGGCCCCCGTCGAGCAGAGACCCAGTACTTC.

This chain joins TRBV9 and TRBJ1-2, with 7 bases matching TRBD1. The germline V gene has CDR1 SGDLS and CDR2 YYNGEE. V lost 2 bases to trimming and J lost 2 bases; unmatched junction nucleotides: 9. The CDR3 runs 16 residues. The CDR3 loop reads CASSVFSDRLNYGYTF. CDR3 DNA sequence: TGTGCCAGCAGCGTTTTCTCGGACAGGCTGAACTATGGCTACACCTTC.

The CDR3 DNA sequence: TGTGCCAGTAGTGTCCCCGGGACAGGGAACACCGGGGAGCTGTTTTTT. It translates to CASSVPGTGNTGELFF. This rearrangement joins TRBV19 to TRBJ2-2, with TRBD1 matching over 8 bases. Germline V gene sequence: CDR1 LNHDA, CDR2 SQIVND (reference sequence). This CDR3 is 16 amino acids long. With V trimmed by 5 bases and J by 1 base, 6 bases remained unmatched.

In nucleotides, the CDR3 is TGCGCCAGCAGGGGGGGACGGGACGCAATGAACACTGAAGCTTTCTTT. Amino acids: CASRGGRDAMNTEAFF. V is TRBV5-1 and J is TRBJ1-1; D is possibly TRBD1 (5 bases). From germline, CDR1 is SGHRS and CDR2 YFSETQ. CDR3 length equals 16 residues. V dropped 5 bases and J dropped 0 bases, with 17 bases sitting between them.

The genes are TRBV19 and TRBJ2-7; unclear D gene. This CDR3 contains 15 residues. With 4 bases removed from V and 2 bases from J, the gap between germline ends came to 15 bases. Germline CDR1 reads LNHDA; CDR2 reads SQIVND (reference sequence). CDR3: CASSNGRPRAYEQYF. CDR3 sequence (DNA): TGTGCCAGTAGTAACGGCAGGCCCCGAGCCTACGAGCAGTACTTC.

V usage is TRBV27 and J usage is TRBJ2-1; TRBD1 matches 11 bases. This CDR3 has 18 residues. Per germline, CDR1 MNHEY and CDR2 SMNVEV (reference sequence). The J segment lost 3 bases and the V segment lost 5 bases, leaving 12 bases of the junction unmatched. The CDR3 bases are TGTGCCAGCAGTCCCGATATCGACGGGACAGGGGGCTACAATGAGCAGTTCTTC. As protein: CASSPDIDGTGGYNEQFF.

This chain connects TRBV2 to TRBJ2-7; 8 nucleotides agree with TRBD2. V was clipped by 3 bases and J by 0 bases; unmatched bases: 10. The CDR3 contains 17 residues. Germline V lookup: CDR1 SNHLY, CDR2 FYNNEI. The CDR3 bases are TGTGCCAGCAGTGATCCCGGGGGGGGCCCTAGCTCCTACGAGCAGTACTTC. Protein sequence: CASSDPGGGPSSYEQYF. Full variable domain (rest looked up from reference TRBV2 and TRBJ2-7): EPEVTQTPSHQVTQMGQEVILRCVPISNHLYFYWYRQILGQKVEFLVSFYNNEISEKSEIFDDQFSVERPDGSNFTLKIRSTKLEDSAMYFCASSDPGGGPSSYEQYFGPGTRLTVT.

CDR3 residues: CASSMGEGMNTGELFF. As DNA, the CDR3 is TGTGCCAGTAGTATGGGGGAGGGAATGAACACCGGGGAGCTGTTTTTT. This sequence joins TRBV19 and TRBJ2-2; the match to TRBD2 covers 7 bases. Germline CDR1 and CDR2: LNHDA and SQIVND (reference sequence). The CDR3 totals 16 residues. V lost 3 bases, J lost 1 base, and 5 bases stayed unmatched.

The rearrangement uses TRBV7-2 and TRBJ2-5; possibly TRBD2 for D (7 bases). V gave up 4 bases and J gave up 3 bases, with 12 bases separating them. Germline V gives CDR1 SGHTA, CDR2 FQGNSA. The CDR3 is 14 amino acids. The CDR3 DNA reads as TGTGCCAGCAGCTCCGGGGGGCGTGAAGAGACCCAGTACTTC. Protein sequence: CASSSGGREETQYF.